Here is one T cell receptor (beta chain) with its context. Its target is not known. PCR primers comprised 60 Vbeta and 13 Jbeta primers. TCRdb's copy holds only in-frame clones and misses some; the assay was immunoSEQ multiplex PCR. Here the sample spans more than 100,000 clones, around 60% being singletons. V was cut by 4 bases and J by 10 bases, with 26 bases left in between. CDR1 is SGHAT and CDR2 is FQNNGV in the germline V gene. This CDR3 contains 17 residues. This sample stems from a study of cytomegalovirus exposure and HLA in healthy donors. Across the whole study: Around 86 million unique TCRs, all from HLA-typed donors, were included in an early release of the data. Study-wide results and limits: With later analysis, a missense DCLRE1C variant became linked to TCR beta V- and J-gene trimming. Analysis was performed later, and it showed HLA-associated TCR beta chains to be more clonally expanded than equally common others.

This chain links TRBV11-2 with TRBJ2-1; D may be TRBD1 (6 bases). The sequence was obtained from a woman in her forties or fifties in good health and CMV-seronegative. Sequencing was done on a sample of PBMCs. The CDR3 region is CASSSPKMQGLLGEQFF. The DNA for the CDR3 is TGTGCCAGCAGCTCCCCGAAGATGCAGGGGCTACTCGGGGAGCAGTTCTTC.